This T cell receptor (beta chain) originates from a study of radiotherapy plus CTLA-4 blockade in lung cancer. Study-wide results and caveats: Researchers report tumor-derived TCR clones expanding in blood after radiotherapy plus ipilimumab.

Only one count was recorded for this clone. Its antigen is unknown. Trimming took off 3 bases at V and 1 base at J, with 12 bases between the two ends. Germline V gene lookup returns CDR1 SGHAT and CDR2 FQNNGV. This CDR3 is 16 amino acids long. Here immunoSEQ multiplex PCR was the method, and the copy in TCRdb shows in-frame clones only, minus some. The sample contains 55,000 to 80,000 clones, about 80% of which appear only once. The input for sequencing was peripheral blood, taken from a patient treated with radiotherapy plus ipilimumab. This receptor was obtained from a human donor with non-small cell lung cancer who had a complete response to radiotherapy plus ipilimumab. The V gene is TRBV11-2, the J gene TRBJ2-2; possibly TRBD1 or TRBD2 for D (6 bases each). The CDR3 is CASSFDRGLNTGELFF. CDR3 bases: TGTGCCAGCAGCTTCGATCGGGGGCTGAACACCGGGGAGCTGTTTTTT.